This entry describes one TCR beta chain. This sample was included in a study of blood T cell repertoires in COVID-19. The CDR3 covers 12 residues. Germline values: CDR1 MNHEY, CDR2 SMNVEV (reference sequence). Between the trimmed V and J ends, which lost 2 bases and 5 bases, there was a span of 4 bases. Original handling: The assay estimated nucleated cells by amplifying reference gene primers. TCRdb's table, derived via immunoSEQ multiplex PCR, lists solely in-frame clones and lacks some. For V, J and clone size, that table is used; D and trimming come from the DNA. This repertoire shows tens of thousands of clones, 80% to 85% found once; its top ten account for approximately 20%.

Material for sequencing was peripheral blood. The receptor comes from an elderly woman with COVID-19, enrolled during active disease. The V call is TRBV27, the J call TRBJ1-5; D ambiguous. The CDR3 coding sequence is TGTGCCAGCAGTTTACTAGATCAGCCCCAGCATTTT. Translation: CASSLLDQPQHF.